The 24 T cell receptor beta chains below were found in one sample sequenced in a study of vaccination effects on CD4 cells after COVID-19. Profiling relied on immunoSEQ multiplex PCR, and the TCRdb table lists in-frame clones only, not all of them. This table has around 49,000 clones, under 80% appearing once. Antigen-specific CD4+ T cells were expanded with viral peptide pools in the ViraFEST assay before sequencing. Culture lasted roughly eleven days before CD4+ T cell isolation. The individual was infected with SARS-CoV-2 between March and December 2020, as confirmed by PCR. Their specific antigens are unknown. Source: CD4+ T cells from PBMCs cultured with a peptide pool, taken before COVID-19 vaccination. The source is a human donor who had a prior SARS-CoV-2 infection.

The CDR3 coding sequence is TGTGCCATCAGTGAGTCGCCAGGCAATCAGCCCCAGCATTTT. This codes for CAISESPGNQPQHF. This sequence joins TRBV10-3 and TRBJ1-5; D not resolved. The CDR3 length is 14 residues. Germline loops: CDR1 ENHRY, CDR2 SYGVKD. V was pared by 0 bases and J by 2 bases, with 5 bases between.

The chain carries TRBV7-9 and TRBJ2-3; 7 nucleotides match TRBD2. V dropped 5 bases and J dropped 8; count of bases not matched to a gene: 7. The CDR3 totals 13 residues. In germline, CDR1 is SEHNR, CDR2 FQNEAQ (reference sequence). CDR3 protein: CASSPTSVGTQYF. CDR3 DNA: TGTGCCAGCAGCCCCACTAGCGTAGGTACGCAGTATTTT.

The gene calls are TRBV7-8 and TRBJ1-2; 7 bases match TRBD1. V trimming: 5 bases; J trimming: 4 bases; junction bases outside the gene matches: 4. This CDR3 region has 13 residues. Looked up from germline, CDR1 is SGHVS and CDR2 is FQNEAQ. The CDR3 loop reads CASSPRTGYGYTF. The CDR3 DNA sequence: TGTGCCAGCAGCCCCCGGACAGGCTATGGCTACACCTTC. The full variable domain, completed using reference TRBV7-8 and TRBJ1-2, is GAGVSQSPRYKVAKRGQDVALRCDPISGHVSLFWYQQALGQGPEFLTYFQNEAQLDKSGLPSDRFFAERPEGSVSTLKIQRTQQEDSAVYLCASSPRTGYGYTFGSGTRLTVV.

This sequence joins TRBV5-8 and TRBJ2-3, with 11 bases identical to TRBD2. The germline gives CDR1 SGHTS, CDR2 YDEGEE. The CDR3 spans 15 residues. V was clipped by 1 base and J by 4 bases; unmatched bases: 2. In DNA, the CDR3 is TGTGCCAGCAGCTTGCGACTAGCGGGGCCAGATACGCAGTATTTT. This gives the protein CASSLRLAGPDTQYF.

This clone has more than one count but fewer than ten. This sequence joins TRBV10-3 and TRBJ2-1; 12 bases align to TRBD2. Trimming at V came to 2 bases and at J to 2 bases, leaving 7 bases not matched to a gene. CDR1 ENHRY and CDR2 SYGVKD come from the germline V gene. This CDR3 is built from 18 residues. This chain's CDR3 is CAISEPPGLAGPYNEQFF. For the CDR3, the DNA is TGTGCCATCAGTGAGCCCCCGGGACTAGCGGGTCCCTACAATGAGCAGTTCTTC.

The V gene is TRBV2, the J gene TRBJ2-5, with D unclear. The CDR3 loop spans 12 amino acids. Trimming stripped 6 bases from V and 4 bases from J, with 9 bases between. Germline V gives CDR1 SNHLY, CDR2 FYNNEI. CDR3 DNA sequence: TGTGCCAGCAGGCAGGTCGGAGAGACCCAGTACTTC. Encoded protein: CASRQVGETQYF.

This clone was detected a few times. J is TRBJ2-2 and V is TRBV4-2, with 8 bases matching TRBD2. Germline V CDR1 and CDR2: LGHNA, YNFKEQ. The CDR3 covers 15 residues. Trimming cost V 1 base and J 4 bases; bases outside gene matches: 2. In nucleotides, the CDR3 is TGTGCCAGCAGCCAAGGCCGGGGGGGCACCGGGGAGCTGTTTTTT. Protein product: CASSQGRGGTGELFF.

This rearrangement joins TRBV11-3 to TRBJ2-3; TRBD2 aligns across 7 bases. The V segment lost 4 bases and the J segment 2 bases; nucleotides outside the gene matches: 6. This CDR3 is built from 15 residues. CDR1 is SGHNT, CDR2 YENEEA, per germline. The CDR3 DNA reads TGTGCCAGCAGCTCCCGGACTAGTTTCACAGATACGCAGTATTTT. Translation gives CASSSRTSFTDTQYF. The full variable domain, rest sourced from reference TRBV11-3 and TRBJ2-3, is EAGVVQSPRYKIIEKKQPVAFWCNPISGHNTLYWYLQNLGQGPELLIRYENEEAVDDSQLPKDRFSAERLKGVDSTLKIQPAELGDSAVYLCASSSRTSFTDTQYFGPGTRLTVL.

The chain has TRBV9 and TRBJ1-3; D is ambiguous. This CDR3 is 13 amino acids long. Trimming took off 2 bases at V and 4 bases at J, with 7 bases between the two ends. Germline CDR1 and CDR2: SGDLS and YYNGEE. DNA of the CDR3: TGTGCCAGCAGCGTTGGGGTCGGAAACACCATATATTTT. Protein sequence: CASSVGVGNTIYF.

This clone was detected only a few times. This chain joins TRBV5-8 and TRBJ1-2; TRBD1 is a possible D gene (5 bases). The CDR3 extends over 16 amino acids. Germline V gene lookup returns CDR1 SGHTS and CDR2 YDEGEE. The V end lost 0 bases, the J end lost 1 base, and 13 bases lay between the germline ends. CDR3 nucleotides: TGTGCCAGCAGCTTGGATCAGGGTTGGGTTAACTATGGCTACACCTTC. Amino acid sequence: CASSLDQGWVNYGYTF.

V and J are TRBV15 and TRBJ2-6, with unresolved D. V was clipped by 2 bases and J by 1 base, with 9 bases between them. Germline CDR1 reads LNHNV; CDR2 reads YYDKDF (reference sequence). The CDR3 totals 16 residues. CDR3: CATSRQRYSGANVLTF. The CDR3 DNA sequence: TGTGCCACCAGCAGACAGCGATATTCTGGGGCCAACGTCCTGACTTTC.

The CDR3 coding sequence is TGCAGTGCCAGTTGGACAAATCAAGAGACCCAGTACTTC. Protein: CSASWTNQETQYF. This chain links TRBV20-1 with TRBJ2-5; D possibly corresponds to TRBD1 (5 bases). Trimming cost V 6 bases and J 2 bases, with 13 bases left between them. The CDR3 consists of 13 residues. Germline-derived CDR1 and CDR2 are DFQATT and SNEGSKA (reference sequence).

This rearrangement joins TRBV5-1 to TRBJ1-4, with TRBD1 matching over 7 bases. The V gene end was trimmed by 4 bases and the J gene end by 4 bases; junction bases not matched to a gene: 10. Germline assignment: CDR1 SGHRS and CDR2 YFSETQ. This CDR3 region has 16 residues. CDR3: CASSIGTVMNNEKLFF. The CDR3 DNA reads TGCGCCAGCAGCATTGGGACAGTAATGAATAATGAAAAACTGTTTTTT. The full variable domain, with the rest looked up from reference TRBV5-1 and TRBJ1-4, is KAGVTQTPRYLIKTRGQQVTLSCSPISGHRSVSWYQQTPGQGLQFLFEYFSETQRNKGNFPGRFSGRQFSNSRSEMNVSTLELGDSALYLCASSIGTVMNNEKLFFGSGTQLSVL.

V usage is TRBV28 and J usage is TRBJ2-4; weak D call: TRBD2 (6 bases). Germline V gene lookup returns CDR1 MDHEN and CDR2 SYDVKM. This CDR3 has 15 residues. V lost 5 bases, J lost 8 bases, and 19 bases lay in between. The CDR3 region is CASSRNGDLGDIQYF. The DNA for the CDR3 is TGTGCCAGCAGTCGAAATGGGGACTTGGGGGACATTCAGTACTTC.

V is TRBV3-1 (or the pseudogene TRBV3-2) and J is TRBJ2-5, with no clear D. The length of the CDR3 is 16 residues. Germline V lookup: CDR1 LGHDT, CDR2 YNNKEL (reference sequence). With 1 base removed from V and 1 base from J, the gap between germline ends came to 13 bases. Written as DNA, the CDR3 is TGTGCCAGCAGCCAAGGTACGCCTACTATCCAAGAGACCCAGTACTTC. Translated, it gives CASSQGTPTIQETQYF.

CDR3 sequence (DNA): TGTGCCAGCAGTTACTCCCGCCAGGGGGAATACTCCTACGAGCAGTACTTC. Its protein product is CASSYSRQGEYSYEQYF. This chain connects TRBV6-8 to TRBJ2-7; 7 nucleotides agree with TRBD1. CDR1 and CDR2 from the germline V gene are MNHGY and SAAAGT. This CDR3 spans 17 amino acids. V shed 0 bases, J shed 0 bases, and the junction held 8 bases outside the gene matches.

This chain links TRBV3-1 (or the pseudogene TRBV3-2) with TRBJ2-7; D remains unclear. CDR1 and CDR2 from the germline V gene are LGHDT and YNNKEL (reference sequence). Trimming removed 0 bases at V and 2 bases at J, with 17 bases between. The CDR3 is 17 amino acids. Here the CDR3 DNA reads TGTGCCAGCAGCCAAGATCTCTCCCCCGGATATACCTACGAGCAGTACTTC. It is translated as CASSQDLSPGYTYEQYF.

The chain recombines TRBV7-2 with TRBJ2-1, with D unresolved. The CDR3 has 14 residues. The germline V and J ends were trimmed by 2 bases and 1 base, with 6 bases remaining between them. Germline assignment: CDR1 SGHTA and CDR2 FQGNSA. The CDR3 bases are TGTGCCAGCAGCTTATTACGATCCTACAATGAGCAGTTCTTC. Translating gives CASSLLRSYNEQFF.

The sample holds one count of this clone. J is TRBJ1-4 and V is TRBV19, with TRBD1 matching over 8 bases. V shed 6 bases, J shed 8 bases, and the junction held 14 bases outside the gene matches. CDR3 size: 16 residues. CDR1 is LNHDA, CDR2 SQIVND, per germline (reference sequence). The CDR3: CASRLQGALQGEKLFF. CDR3 DNA sequence: TGTGCCAGTAGACTCCAGGGGGCTTTGCAGGGAGAAAAACTGTTTTTT.

The chain joins TRBV10-3 to TRBJ2-3, with 12 bases identical to TRBD2. Germline CDR1 and CDR2: ENHRY and SYGVKD. CDR3 length equals 14 residues. Losses at the gene ends were 11 bases for V and 4 bases for J; bases not matched to a gene: 7. CDR3 in DNA: TGTGCCTCCAGACTAGCGGGGGTATCAGATACGCAGTATTTT. Amino acid sequence: CASRLAGVSDTQYF.

The CDR3 DNA is TGCGCCAGCAGCTTGAACGGACAGGGTAACTTCGAGCAGTACTTC. This codes for CASSLNGQGNFEQYF. This rearrangement joins TRBV5-1 to TRBJ2-7; 8 bases align to TRBD1. The length of the CDR3 is 15 residues. Germline V lookup: CDR1 SGHRS, CDR2 YFSETQ. Losses at the gene ends were 1 base for V and 6 bases for J; bases not matched to a gene: 9.

This clone was observed a handful of times. The rearrangement links TRBV4-1 to TRBJ2-2; the match to TRBD1 covers 9 bases. The V segment lost 3 bases and the J segment 6 bases; nucleotides outside the gene matches: 8. This CDR3 spans 16 amino acids. CDR1 and CDR2 from the germline V gene are MGHRA and YSYEKL. CDR3 sequence: CASSQPGQGLPGELFF. Written as DNA, the CDR3 is TGCGCCAGCAGCCAGCCGGGACAGGGTCTCCCCGGGGAGCTGTTTTTT.

The rearrangement joins TRBV19 to TRBJ1-1, with 7 bases fitting TRBD1. Trimming took 7 bases from V and 1 from J; bases not matched to a gene: 9. The CDR3 has 15 residues. Germline CDR1 and CDR2: LNHDA and SQIVND (reference sequence). The CDR3 coding sequence is TGTGCCAGTATTAGAGGGGACAGCTGGAACACTGAAGCTTTCTTT. Encoded protein: CASIRGDSWNTEAFF.

The CDR3 spells CASSPLLGDNEKLFF. The CDR3 nucleotides read TGTGCCAGCTCACCCCTATTAGGAGATAATGAAAAACTGTTTTTT. This chain connects TRBV18 to TRBJ1-4; no definite D call. V lost 3 bases to trimming and J lost 4 bases, with 12 bases between them. This CDR3 has 15 amino acids. The germline CDR1 and CDR2 sequences are KGHSH and LQKENI.